The rows below give T cell receptor beta chains drawn from one sample of a study of OX40 agonist ivuxolimab in advanced cancers. This table comes from immunoSEQ multiplex PCR, and its TCRdb copy is limited to in-frame clones, with some not included. The table has tens of thousands of clones, 80% to 90% seen once. This specimen was CD4+ or CD8+ T cells sorted from blood, taken in a trial of the OX40 agonist ivuxolimab. These receptors were collected from an adult with an advanced solid tumor such as melanoma, head and neck, liver or kidney cancer. Both conserved end residues are part of each CDR3. The order of the fields is J gene, V gene, clone size, D gene, CDR3 protein, CDR3 DNA. A D gene is named only where the DNA matches it firmly. Rows may omit the clone size; those that give it use once, few, many or a size class.

j_call: TRBJ2-1; v_call: TRBV11-3; clone_size: few; d_call: TRBD2; cdr3_aa: CASSFGLADNEQFF; cdr3_nt: TGTGCCAGCAGCTTTGGACTAGCAGACAATGAGCAGTTCTTC
j_call: TRBJ2-1; v_call: TRBV6-1; clone_size: -; d_call: -; cdr3_aa: CASSEAITPPYNEQFF; cdr3_nt: TGTGCCAGCAGTGAAGCCATAACGCCTCCATACAATGAGCAGTTCTTC
j_call: TRBJ1-1; v_call: TRBV11-2; clone_size: -; d_call: -; cdr3_aa: CASSYGQRTEAFF; cdr3_nt: TGTGCCAGCAGCTATGGACAGAGGACTGAAGCTTTCTTT
j_call: TRBJ2-1; v_call: TRBV7-9; clone_size: -; d_call: -; cdr3_aa: CASSLAYREDEQFF; cdr3_nt: TGTGCCAGCAGCTTAGCGTACCGGGAAGATGAGCAGTTCTTC
j_call: TRBJ2-3; v_call: TRBV5-4; clone_size: -; d_call: -; cdr3_aa: CASSGGGNTQYF; cdr3_nt: TGTGCCAGCAGCGGAGGGGGAAATACGCAGTACTTT
j_call: TRBJ1-5; v_call: TRBV27; clone_size: -; d_call: -; cdr3_aa: CASRTYTSNQPQHF; cdr3_nt: TGTGCCAGCAGGACATACACGAGCAATCAGCCCCAGCATTTT
j_call: TRBJ2-3; v_call: TRBV5-6; clone_size: -; d_call: -; cdr3_aa: CASSLEGGTDTQYF; cdr3_nt: TGTGCCAGCAGCTTGGAGGGGGGCACAGATACGCAGTATTTT
j_call: TRBJ1-5; v_call: TRBV7-2; clone_size: -; d_call: TRBD1; cdr3_aa: CASSLADRGGQPQHF; cdr3_nt: TGTGCCAGCAGCTTAGCCGACAGGGGAGGTCAGCCCCAGCATTTT
j_call: TRBJ1-6; v_call: TRBV7-2; clone_size: -; d_call: -; cdr3_aa: CASSSDGAYNSPLHF; cdr3_nt: TGTGCCAGCAGCTCGGACGGCGCCTATAATTCACCCCTCCACTTT
j_call: TRBJ2-7; v_call: TRBV5-4; clone_size: -; d_call: -; cdr3_aa: CASSLPGQPAHEQYF; cdr3_nt: TGTGCCAGCAGCCTACCTGGACAGCCGGCCCACGAGCAGTACTTC
j_call: TRBJ2-1; v_call: TRBV5-6; clone_size: once; d_call: TRBD2; cdr3_aa: CASSLLYRSLAGNYNEQFF; cdr3_nt: TGTGCCAGCAGCTTGCTTTACCGGTCACTAGCGGGAAACTACAATGAGCAGTTCTTC
j_call: TRBJ1-2; v_call: TRBV18; clone_size: -; d_call: -; cdr3_aa: CASSPPIDNYGYTF; cdr3_nt: TGTGCCAGCTCACCACCGATAGACAACTATGGCTACACCTTC
j_call: TRBJ2-3; v_call: TRBV11-2; clone_size: -; d_call: -; cdr3_aa: CASSLGGRQTDTQYF; cdr3_nt: TGTGCCAGCAGCTTAGGAGGGAGACAAACAGATACGCAGTATTTT
j_call: TRBJ1-1; v_call: TRBV5-6; clone_size: -; d_call: -; cdr3_aa: CASSLGPYTGAPVGAFF; cdr3_nt: TGTGCCAGCAGCTTGGGTCCGTATACGGGAGCGCCCGTCGGGGCTTTCTTT
j_call: TRBJ2-7; v_call: TRBV7-2; clone_size: few; d_call: -; cdr3_aa: CASSLAEADEQYF; cdr3_nt: TGTGCCAGCAGCTTAGCGGAGGCTGACGAGCAGTACTTC
j_call: TRBJ2-1; v_call: TRBV6-5; clone_size: -; d_call: -; cdr3_aa: CASSARRGQGEQFF; cdr3_nt: TGTGCCAGCAGTGCAAGGAGGGGGCAGGGTGAGCAGTTCTTC
j_call: TRBJ2-7; v_call: TRBV6-1; clone_size: -; d_call: TRBD2; cdr3_aa: CASSSSGGSYEQYF; cdr3_nt: TGTGCCAGCAGCTCTAGCGGAGGATCCTACGAGCAGTACTTC
j_call: TRBJ2-2; v_call: TRBV11-2; clone_size: -; d_call: TRBD2; cdr3_aa: CASSLQGLAGAGELFF; cdr3_nt: TGTGCCAGCAGTCTCCAGGGACTAGCTGGGGCCGGGGAGCTGTTTTTT
j_call: TRBJ2-5; v_call: TRBV7-7; clone_size: -; d_call: -; cdr3_aa: CASSLSGGETQYF; cdr3_nt: TGTGCTAGCAGCTTATCCGGAGGTGAGACCCAGTACTTC
j_call: TRBJ2-1; v_call: TRBV11-1; clone_size: -; d_call: -; cdr3_aa: CASSADTYNEQFF; cdr3_nt: TGTGCCAGCAGCGCGGACACCTACAATGAGCAGTTCTTC
j_call: TRBJ1-2; v_call: TRBV7-2; clone_size: -; d_call: -; cdr3_aa: CASSLGRSGGYTF; cdr3_nt: TGTGCCAGCAGCTTAGGACGAAGCGGCGGCTACACCTTC
j_call: TRBJ1-2; v_call: TRBV2; clone_size: -; d_call: -; cdr3_aa: CASRPLGVLRYTF; cdr3_nt: TGTGCCAGCAGACCCCTGGGGGTTCTGCGCTACACCTTC
j_call: TRBJ2-5; v_call: TRBV6-5; clone_size: -; d_call: -; cdr3_aa: CASSPSGPGRTQYF; cdr3_nt: TGTGCCAGCAGCCCCTCTGGGCCGGGAAGGACCCAGTACTTC
j_call: TRBJ1-3; v_call: TRBV4-1; clone_size: few; d_call: TRBD1; cdr3_aa: CASSPIGTGTGNTIYF; cdr3_nt: TGCGCCAGCAGCCCGATTGGGACAGGGACTGGAAACACCATATATTTT
j_call: TRBJ1-4; v_call: TRBV5-4; clone_size: -; d_call: -; cdr3_aa: CASSLAPGEKLFF; cdr3_nt: TGTGCCAGCAGCTTGGCCCCTGGCGAAAAACTGTTTTTT
j_call: TRBJ1-1; v_call: TRBV29-1; clone_size: few; d_call: -; cdr3_aa: CSVETVNEAFF; cdr3_nt: TGCAGCGTTGAGACAGTTAACGAAGCTTTCTTT
j_call: TRBJ2-7; v_call: TRBV9; clone_size: -; d_call: TRBD1; cdr3_aa: CASSAQTGAAYEQYF; cdr3_nt: TGTGCCAGCAGCGCCCAGACAGGGGCGGCCTACGAGCAGTACTTC
j_call: TRBJ2-7; v_call: TRBV12-5; clone_size: -; d_call: -; cdr3_aa: CASGRDFYEQYF; cdr3_nt: TGTGCTAGTGGTAGGGACTTCTACGAGCAGTACTTC
j_call: TRBJ2-7; v_call: TRBV7-9; clone_size: -; d_call: -; cdr3_aa: CASSLGPLGYEQYF; cdr3_nt: TGTGCCAGCAGCTTGGGGCCCCTTGGCTACGAGCAGTACTTC
j_call: TRBJ1-1; v_call: TRBV10-3; clone_size: -; d_call: TRBD1; cdr3_aa: CAARQGQDTEAFF; cdr3_nt: TGTGCCGCTCGACAGGGGCAAGACACTGAAGCTTTCTTT
j_call: TRBJ1-2; v_call: TRBV28; clone_size: -; d_call: TRBD1; cdr3_aa: CASRTGDYGYTF; cdr3_nt: TGTGCCAGTCGGACAGGGGACTATGGCTACACCTTC
j_call: TRBJ2-7; v_call: TRBV7-2; clone_size: -; d_call: -; cdr3_aa: CASSKTRPGYEQYF; cdr3_nt: TGTGCCAGCAGCAAGACGCGGCCAGGCTACGAGCAGTACTTC
j_call: TRBJ1-2; v_call: TRBV11-2; clone_size: -; d_call: -; cdr3_aa: CASSSRSGYGYTF; cdr3_nt: TGTGCCAGCAGCTCCCGGAGCGGTTATGGCTACACCTTC
j_call: TRBJ2-4; v_call: TRBV4-2; clone_size: -; d_call: -; cdr3_aa: CASSQDLGGKWIQYF; cdr3_nt: TGTGCCAGCAGCCAAGATCTTGGGGGGAAGTGGATTCAGTACTTC
j_call: TRBJ2-5; v_call: TRBV7-2; clone_size: -; d_call: TRBD2; cdr3_aa: CASSLGGPAGIETQYF; cdr3_nt: TGTGCCAGCAGCTTAGGGGGACCAGCGGGAATAGAGACCCAGTACTTC
j_call: TRBJ2-7; v_call: TRBV11-3; clone_size: once; d_call: -; cdr3_aa: CASSSDVGQGNYEQYF; cdr3_nt: TGTGCCAGCAGCTCCGACGTAGGGCAGGGAAACTACGAGCAGTACTTC
j_call: TRBJ2-7; v_call: TRBV28; clone_size: -; d_call: -; cdr3_aa: CASSFSGPYEQYF; cdr3_nt: TGTGCCAGCAGTTTTAGCGGTCCCTACGAGCAGTACTTC
j_call: TRBJ2-5; v_call: TRBV27; clone_size: -; d_call: -; cdr3_aa: CASSLLGLKETQYF; cdr3_nt: TGTGCCAGCAGTTTACTAGGCCTAAAAGAGACCCAGTACTTC
j_call: TRBJ1-2; v_call: TRBV5-6; clone_size: -; d_call: -; cdr3_aa: CASSLAFTGLQGYTF; cdr3_nt: TGTGCCAGCAGCTTGGCCTTTACAGGACTCCAGGGCTACACCTTC
j_call: TRBJ2-7; v_call: TRBV10-3; clone_size: -; d_call: -; cdr3_aa: CATYSPDSSGYEQYF; cdr3_nt: TGTGCCACCTACTCACCGGACTCCAGCGGCTACGAGCAGTACTTC
j_call: TRBJ1-5; v_call: TRBV11-2; clone_size: once; d_call: -; cdr3_aa: CASSLRGAGSGDQPQHF; cdr3_nt: TGTGCCAGCAGCTTAAGGGGAGCGGGGAGTGGGGATCAGCCCCAGCATTTT
j_call: TRBJ2-2; v_call: TRBV5-1; clone_size: few; d_call: TRBD1; cdr3_aa: CASSLQGSFSGELFF; cdr3_nt: TGCGCCAGCAGCTTACAGGGGTCGTTCTCCGGGGAGCTGTTTTTT
j_call: TRBJ1-6; v_call: TRBV6-5; clone_size: -; d_call: -; cdr3_aa: CASSYSGGLRSPLHF; cdr3_nt: TGTGCCAGCAGTTACTCTGGAGGGCTGAGATCACCCCTCCACTTT
j_call: TRBJ2-6; v_call: TRBV27; clone_size: -; d_call: -; cdr3_aa: CASSTQLGAAGANVLTF; cdr3_nt: TGTGCCAGCAGCACACAGTTGGGGGCTGCTGGGGCCAACGTCCTGACTTTC
j_call: TRBJ1-4; v_call: TRBV28; clone_size: -; d_call: -; cdr3_aa: CASSLWTGANEKLFF; cdr3_nt: TGTGCCAGCAGTTTATGGACCGGGGCTAATGAAAAACTGTTTTTT
j_call: TRBJ2-7; v_call: TRBV7-2; clone_size: once; d_call: TRBD2; cdr3_aa: CASSLFLAGGDEQYF; cdr3_nt: TGTGCCAGCAGCTTATTTCTGGCGGGAGGGGACGAGCAGTACTTC
j_call: TRBJ2-1; v_call: TRBV13; clone_size: -; d_call: -; cdr3_aa: CASSLGRRRANEQFF; cdr3_nt: TGTGCCAGCAGCTTAGGACGAAGGCGGGCCAATGAGCAGTTCTTC
j_call: TRBJ2-7; v_call: TRBV11-3; clone_size: -; d_call: -; cdr3_aa: CASSLEAVYEQYF; cdr3_nt: TGTGCCAGCAGTCTAGAGGCAGTATACGAGCAGTACTTC
j_call: TRBJ2-3; v_call: TRBV11-3; clone_size: -; d_call: TRBD2; cdr3_aa: CASSPRTSGREDTQYF; cdr3_nt: TGTGCCAGCAGCCCTCGGACTAGCGGGAGGGAGGATACGCAGTATTTT
j_call: TRBJ1-1; v_call: TRBV4-1; clone_size: -; d_call: -; cdr3_aa: CASSQDRGGRVTEAFF; cdr3_nt: TGCGCCAGCAGCCAAGATAGGGGGGGGAGGGTCACTGAAGCTTTCTTT
j_call: TRBJ2-7; v_call: TRBV6-5; clone_size: -; d_call: -; cdr3_aa: CASSPSSYEQYF; cdr3_nt: TGTGCCAGCAGTCCTAGCTCCTACGAGCAGTACTTC
j_call: TRBJ2-7; v_call: TRBV2; clone_size: -; d_call: -; cdr3_aa: CASSRGRALGEQYF; cdr3_nt: TGTGCCAGCAGTCGTGGCAGGGCTTTGGGCGAGCAGTACTTC
j_call: TRBJ1-2; v_call: TRBV28; clone_size: -; d_call: -; cdr3_aa: CASSFVGYGYTF; cdr3_nt: TGTGCCAGCAGTTTCGTTGGCTATGGCTACACCTTC
j_call: TRBJ1-5; v_call: TRBV6-1; clone_size: -; d_call: -; cdr3_aa: CASRSTGPNQPQHF; cdr3_nt: TGTGCCAGCAGATCGACAGGACCCAATCAGCCCCAGCATTTT
j_call: TRBJ1-2; v_call: TRBV19; clone_size: -; d_call: -; cdr3_aa: CASRIGAAGAGGYTF; cdr3_nt: TGTGCCAGTAGGATAGGGGCAGCCGGGGCTGGGGGCTACACCTTC